The 32 T cell receptor beta chains below were found in one sample sequenced in a study of T-cell reconstitution after alpha-beta-depleted transplantation in children. Unique molecular identifiers were incorporated when the TCRbeta library was constructed. One entry per CDR3 protein, called by TCRdb with MiXCR from the PCR reads. The sample has 150,000 to 250,000 distinct CDR3 sequences, just over 14% seen once. Sequences were derived from PBMCs from the stem cell graft donor, sampled from the stem cell graft. The receptors originated from a human donor who donated a stem cell graft to a child with acute lymphoblastic leukemia.

The chain links TRBV12-3 or TRBV12-4 to TRBJ1-5; 8 bases are a match to TRBD1. The junction had 1 base not matched to a gene; V was cut back by 6 bases and J by 0 bases. The CDR3 covers 14 residues. CDR3 bases: TGTGCCAGCAGGGACAGGGATAGCAATCAGCCCCAGCATTTT. Translation gives CASRDRDSNQPQHF.

This clonotype was counted many times. The V call is TRBV11-3, the J call TRBJ2-1; perhaps D is TRBD1 or TRBD2 (6 bases each). Germline CDR1 reads SGHNT; CDR2 reads YENEEA. The CDR3 spans 15 residues. Trimming removed 5 bases at V and 3 bases at J, with 14 bases between. The CDR3 protein is CASSINREVYNEQFF. CDR3 bases: TGTGCCAGCAGCATAAACAGGGAGGTCTACAATGAGCAGTTCTTC.

The chain joins TRBV11-3 to TRBJ2-7; TRBD2 agrees at 8 bases. The germline CDR1 and CDR2 sequences are SGHNT and YENEEA. The junction had 9 bases not matched to a gene; V was cut back by 5 bases and J by 3 bases. The CDR3 sequence is 15 residues long. Here the CDR3 DNA reads TGTGCCAGCAGCATCAGCGGGAGCCAGATCTACGAGCAGTACTTC. Translating gives CASSISGSQIYEQYF.

This clonotype was counted many times. The V call is TRBV30, the J call TRBJ2-5, with D perhaps TRBD1 (5 bases). The germline V gene has CDR1 GTSNPN and CDR2 SVGIG (reference sequence). V lost 0 bases, J lost 4 bases, and 9 bases lay in between. This CDR3 region has 13 residues. The CDR3 reads CAWSVQDGETQYF. CDR3 DNA: TGTGCCTGGAGTGTACAGGATGGAGAGACCCAGTACTTC.

This clonotype was detected ten times or more. V gene TRBV12-3 or TRBV12-4 combines with J gene TRBJ2-7; D perhaps matches TRBD1 (5 bases). The ends were cut back, 8 bases at V and 4 bases at J, with 12 bases in the middle. This CDR3 has 12 amino acids. CDR3 region: CASGGRTYEQYF. CDR3 nucleotide sequence: TGTGCCAGCGGTGGACGGACATACGAGCAGTACTTC.

This clonotype was detected ten times or more. This rearrangement joins TRBV29-1 to TRBJ1-5, with D perhaps matching TRBD1 (6 bases). CDR1 is SQVTM and CDR2 is ANQGSEA in the germline V gene. With 4 bases removed from V and 3 bases from J, the gap between germline ends came to 10 bases. This CDR3 has 13 amino acids. Here the CDR3 reads CSVAGANNQPQHF. The DNA of the CDR3 is TGCAGCGTTGCAGGGGCGAACAATCAGCCCCAGCATTTT.

This clonotype was seen ten or more times. The rearrangement links TRBV11-2 to TRBJ2-1; the D call may be TRBD1 or TRBD2 (6 bases each). The CDR3 spans 14 residues. Germline V gene data show CDR1 as SGHAT and CDR2 as FQNNGV. Between the trimmed V and J ends, which lost 6 bases and 5 bases, there was a span of 14 bases. CDR3 coding DNA: TGTGCCAGCAGGGGGGGAGACAGGAACAATGAGCAGTTCTTC. Its translation: CASRGGDRNNEQFF.

This sequence joins TRBV11-2 and TRBJ2-7; 12 bases are a match to TRBD1. Germline trimming cut 4 bases from V and 2 bases from J; bases unmatched to any gene: 3. From germline, CDR1 is SGHAT and CDR2 FQNNGV. There are 15 residues in the CDR3. The CDR3 loop reads CASSSRDRGPYEQYF. In DNA, the CDR3 is TGTGCCAGCAGCTCCCGGGACAGGGGGCCCTACGAGCAGTACTTC. The full variable domain, with the rest looked up from reference TRBV11-2 and TRBJ2-7, is EAGVAQSPRYKIIEKRQSVAFWCNPISGHATLYWYQQILGQGPKLLIQFQNNGVVDDSQLPKDRFSAERLKGVDSTLKIQPAKLEDSAVYLCASSSRDRGPYEQYFGPGTRLTVT.

This clonotype was recorded at least ten times. V usage is TRBV10-3 and J usage is TRBJ2-5; 9 bases map to TRBD1. The CDR3 loop spans 16 amino acids. The germline V gene has CDR1 ENHRY and CDR2 SYGVKD. The V and J ends lost 0 bases and 3 bases, in that order; junction bases with no gene match: 5. CDR3 nucleotides: TGTGCCATCAGTGAGTCCACCCGGACAGGGGAAGAGACCCAGTACTTC. Translation: CAISESTRTGEETQYF.

This clonotype was seen repeatedly, ten times or more. V gene TRBV7-6 combines with J gene TRBJ1-3, with no clear D. The V gene's germline CDR1 is SGHVS and CDR2 FNYEAQ. Between the trimmed V and J ends, which lost 2 bases and 0 bases, there was a span of 2 bases. The CDR3 is 13 amino acids. DNA of the CDR3: TGTGCCAGCAGCTTATTCTCTGGAAACACCATATATTTT. It specifies CASSLFSGNTIYF.

The chain recombines TRBV11-3 with TRBJ2-1; perhaps TRBD1 as D (6 bases). Deletions cut 5 bases from V and 0 bases from J, with 14 bases between. The germline V gene encodes CDR1 SGHNT and CDR2 YENEEA. CDR3 length: 16 residues. The CDR3 protein is CASSPPRGASYNEQFF. The CDR3 nucleotides are TGTGCCAGCAGCCCTCCCAGGGGCGCCTCCTACAATGAGCAGTTCTTC.

This clonotype was observed a few times. The V call is TRBV6-1, the J call TRBJ1-1; no reliable D call. The germline V and J ends were trimmed by 8 bases and 0 bases, with 10 bases remaining between them. The CDR3 sequence is 13 residues long. CDR1 and CDR2 (germline): MNHNS, SASEGT. CDR3 sequence (DNA): TGTGCCAGCGGACTCGGACTGAACACTGAAGCTTTCTTT. It specifies CASGLGLNTEAFF.

This clonotype was observed at least ten times. CDR3 in amino acids: CASSRQRSGKETQYF. The CDR3, as DNA: TGTGCCAGCAGCCGCCAGAGGTCGGGTAAAGAGACCCAGTACTTC. The chain recombines TRBV11-2 with TRBJ2-5; D remains unclear. Trimming removed 5 bases from V and 3 bases from J, with 16 bases in between. The germline CDR1 and CDR2 sequences are SGHAT and FQNNGV. The CDR3 covers 15 residues.

This clonotype has ten or more counts. The gene calls are TRBV5-1 and TRBJ2-2, with TRBD2 identical over 10 bases. The CDR3 is 16 residues long. Looked up from germline, CDR1 is SGHRS and CDR2 is YFSETQ. The V segment lost 0 bases and the J segment 4 bases; nucleotides outside the gene matches: 3. This chain's CDR3 is CASSLATSGVTGELFF. The CDR3 coding sequence is TGCGCCAGCAGCTTGGCTACTAGCGGGGTCACCGGGGAGCTGTTTTTT.

This clonotype has at least ten counts. The chain recombines TRBV20-1 with TRBJ2-3, with 9 bases aligning to TRBD2. CDR3 length: 16 residues. Trimming removed 0 bases from V and 6 bases from J; junction bases left unmatched: 10. Germline V gives CDR1 DFQATT, CDR2 SNEGSKA (reference sequence). CDR3 amino acids: CSARDPTSGPSDTQYF. CDR3 coding DNA: TGCAGTGCTAGAGACCCGACTAGCGGTCCCTCGGATACGCAGTATTTT.

This clonotype was counted many times. The rearrangement joins TRBV29-1 to TRBJ2-7; the D is unclear. CDR3 length equals 12 residues. V was cut by 2 bases and J by 1 base, with 6 bases left in between. Germline-derived CDR1 and CDR2 are SQVTM and ANQGSEA. CDR3 bases: TGCAGCGTTGAAACACCTTCCTACGAGCAGTACTTC. This translates into CSVETPSYEQYF.

This clonotype has a count of ten or more. The chain has TRBV10-3 and TRBJ1-2; D is unclear. V shed 4 bases and J shed 0 bases, with 15 bases lying between them. CDR3 size: 16 residues. Germline V gene sequence: CDR1 ENHRY, CDR2 SYGVKD. The CDR3 DNA sequence: TGTGCCATCAGTGGTCTTGGAGGGCCAGCTAACTATGGCTACACCTTC. It specifies CAISGLGGPANYGYTF.

In its sample, this clonotype was seen a few times. The chain links TRBV5-6 to TRBJ2-4; 10 positions agree with TRBD1. Losses at the gene ends were 0 bases for V and 0 bases for J; bases not matched to a gene: 9. This CDR3 is built from 19 residues. Looked up from germline, CDR1 is SGHDT and CDR2 is YYEEEE. CDR3 in amino acids: CASSLESRTGGRAKNIQYF. In nucleotides, the CDR3 is TGTGCCAGCAGCTTGGAGTCGCGGACAGGGGGTAGAGCCAAAAACATTCAGTACTTC.

The CDR3 region has the DNA TGTGCCAGCAGCATCGTGGGAGCCTGGGGAAGCAATCAGCCCCAGCATTTT. Translated, it gives CASSIVGAWGSNQPQHF. The chain recombines TRBV7-2 with TRBJ1-5; D gene ambiguous. The length of the CDR3 is 17 residues. CDR1 and CDR2 (germline): SGHTA, FQGNSA. Between the trimmed V and J ends, which lost 5 bases and 1 base, there was a span of 18 bases.

The chain recombines TRBV7-2 with TRBJ1-1, with TRBD1 matching over 7 bases. The CDR3 contains 13 residues. The trim removed 5 bases at V and 11 bases at J, leaving 11 bases unmatched. The germline V gene has CDR1 SGHTA and CDR2 FQGNSA. The chain's CDR3 is CASSPGQASVAFF. CDR3 sequence (DNA): TGTGCCAGCAGCCCCGGACAGGCTTCGGTGGCTTTCTTT.

This clonotype came up many times. The chain couples TRBV5-1 to TRBJ2-5, with D possibly being TRBD2 (5 bases). The germline V gene encodes CDR1 SGHRS and CDR2 YFSETQ. Trimming took 2 bases from V and 3 from J, leaving 11 bases between them. CDR3 length: 14 amino acids. This chain's CDR3 is CASSLTGIEETQYF. The CDR3 region has the DNA TGCGCCAGCAGCTTAACCGGGATCGAAGAGACCCAGTACTTC. Looking up the rest from reference TRBV5-1 and TRBJ2-5 gives the full variable domain: KAGVTQTPRYLIKTRGQQVTLSCSPISGHRSVSWYQQTPGQGLQFLFEYFSETQRNKGNFPGRFSGRQFSNSRSEMNVSTLELGDSALYLCASSLTGIEETQYFGPGTRLLVL.

This clonotype occurred many times. J is TRBJ1-5 and V is TRBV2, with a possible D match to TRBD1 (5 bases). The CDR3 is 15 amino acids. Germline lookup yields CDR1 SNHLY and CDR2 FYNNEI. V gave up 8 bases and J gave up 3 bases, with 17 bases separating them. CDR3 in DNA: TGTGCCAGCCATCTCGAGGCGGGGGTCAATCAGCCCCAGCATTTT. Translated, it gives CASHLEAGVNQPQHF.

This clonotype was detected many times. This chain connects TRBV27 to TRBJ1-5, with D possibly being TRBD1 (5 bases). The CDR3 consists of 15 residues. Germline lookup yields CDR1 MNHEY and CDR2 SMNVEV (reference sequence). With 6 bases removed from V and 7 bases from J, the gap between germline ends came to 19 bases. CDR3 coding DNA: TGTGCCAGCAGCTCTTTAGGGACCAACCGGCAGCCCCAGCATTTT. Translation: CASSSLGTNRQPQHF.

This clonotype was observed at least ten times. This sequence joins TRBV7-8 and TRBJ2-7; 7 bases are shared with TRBD1. CDR1 is SGHVS and CDR2 is FQNEAQ in the germline V gene. The CDR3 is made up of 15 amino acids. Germline trimming cut 5 bases from V and 2 bases from J; bases unmatched to any gene: 9. Here the CDR3 DNA reads TGTGCCAGCAGCCTACGACAGGGTATGACCTACGAGCAGTACTTC. It encodes CASSLRQGMTYEQYF.

Of note for this clonotype: Given a much more abundant clone one base away, this may be a read error. Since the CDR3 does not end with the conserved phenylalanine or tryptophan, this likely comes from a read error. The CDR3 spells CASSERGTRSSTDTQYL. The DNA of the CDR3 is TGTGCCAGCAGTGAAAGAGGGACCCGGTCTAGCACAGATACGCAGTATCTT. This chain connects TRBV6-1 to TRBJ2-3, with D perhaps assigned TRBD1 or TRBD2 (5 bases each). This CDR3 comprises 17 residues. Germline V lookup: CDR1 MNHNS, CDR2 SASEGT. The germline V and J ends were trimmed by 2 bases and 0 bases, with 15 bases remaining between them.

V gene TRBV7-9 combines with J gene TRBJ2-1; no definite D call. The V end was cut by 4 bases, the J end by 2 bases, with 12 bases between. The germline CDR1 and CDR2 sequences are SEHNR and FQNEAQ (reference sequence). This CDR3 contains 15 residues. In DNA, the CDR3 is TGTGCCAGCAGCTATCCGGTGCCGACCTACAATGAGCAGTTCTTC. Translation: CASSYPVPTYNEQFF.

This clonotype was recorded many times. The chain employs TRBV5-1 and TRBJ2-7; D not certain. Germline CDR1 SGHRS, CDR2 YFSETQ. This CDR3 is 15 amino acids long. Trimming took 6 bases from V and 3 from J, leaving 19 bases between them. The CDR3 is CASNPRSLEDYEQYF. The CDR3 DNA follows: TGCGCCAGCAACCCTCGGTCCCTCGAGGACTACGAGCAGTACTTC.

This clonotype was found a few times. Just one base apart from a much larger clone, this may be a read error. This chain links TRBV20-1 with TRBJ2-4; maybe TRBD2 (5 bases). Germline CDR1 DFQATT, CDR2 SNEGSKA (reference sequence). The CDR3 length is 12 residues. The CDR3 reads CSARTRKNSQYF. The CDR3 DNA is TGCAGTGCCAGGACTCGTAAAAACAGTCAGTACTTC.

At least ten counts were recorded for this clonotype. The chain carries TRBV5-1 and TRBJ2-1; TRBD2 might be the D (5 bases). Trimming left V 4 bases short and J 5 bases short, with 13 bases between. The V gene's germline CDR1 is SGHRS and CDR2 YFSETQ. The CDR3 spans 14 residues. This chain's CDR3 is CASSLGARDNEQFF. The CDR3 DNA sequence: TGCGCCAGCAGCCTGGGAGCCCGGGACAATGAGCAGTTCTTC.

This clonotype was counted many times. V and J are TRBV5-1 and TRBJ1-2, with a weak D call TRBD1 (5 bases). The CDR3 has 15 amino acids. V was clipped by 4 bases and J by 4 bases, with 17 bases between them. The germline V gene has CDR1 SGHRS and CDR2 YFSETQ. The CDR3, as DNA: TGCGCCAGCAGCCCGCAGACAGCGACCGTCTATGGCTACACCTTC. Its protein is CASSPQTATVYGYTF.

In the case of this clonotype: A much larger clone sits a single nucleotide away, making a read error possible. This chain joins TRBV7-2 and TRBJ2-3, with a weak D call TRBD2 (6 bases). Germline V gene data show CDR1 as SGHTA and CDR2 as FQGNSA. The CDR3 is made up of 12 amino acids. The CDR3 bases are TGTGTCAGCAGCGTCGGACTAACCCAACAGTATTTT. Translated: CVSSVGLTQQYF.

The table lists this clonotype with many counts. The genes are TRBV20-1 and TRBJ2-3; tentative D call: TRBD2 (5 bases). Germline V lookup: CDR1 DFQATT, CDR2 SNEGSKA (reference sequence). The CDR3 consists of 16 residues. V was shortened by 5 bases and J by 2 bases, with 20 bases between the two germline ends. The CDR3: CSAGIGGISPTDTQYF. CDR3 bases: TGCAGTGCTGGCATCGGAGGAATATCACCCACAGATACGCAGTATTTT.